This T cell receptor (beta chain) was captured in a study of CD8+ T cells in alopecia areata. Overall study: It was oral tofacitinib, at 5 to 10 mg twice daily, that treated patients received. Disease severity was quantified as SALT score of affected scalp area.

V lost 5 bases and J 5 bases, leaving 13 bases between the germline ends. The CDR3 sequence is 13 residues long. Germline CDR1 MNHEY, CDR2 SVGAGI. Treatment described: oral pan-JAK inhibitor, 5-10 mg twice daily. Study-level results: For baseline CD8+ expansion, any link to response stays uncertain with one nonresponder. It was lesional scalp, especially alopecia totalis/universalis, that showed higher clonality than normal scalp.

Extraction and reverse transcription of RNA yielded cDNA as the sequencing template. The method was immunoSEQ multiplex PCR; TCRdb's version includes in-frame clones alone and lacks a portion of them. The top ten clones hold about 31% of a sample with around 120,000 clones, roughly 58% of them seen once. There are a few counts of this clone. What it binds is not known. The specimen was CD8+ T cells sorted from blood, collected at week 4, from a patient treated with tofacitinib. The receptor was isolated from a human donor with alopecia areata. V and J are TRBV6-5 and TRBJ2-7; D unclear. Here the CDR3 DNA reads TGTGCCAGCAGTGTCGACGTGGGCCACGAGCAGTACTTC. This codes for CASSVDVGHEQYF.